These 30 T cell receptor beta chains came from one sample sequenced in a study of post-analysis software for immune sequencing data. Study-wide results and caveats: Compared with controls, patients had more of about 5 TRBV segments, including TRBV5-6, TRBV5-1 and TRBV20-1.

Unique molecular identifiers had been added to the TCR beta cDNA libraries. TCRdb ran MiXCR on the PCR reads and lists one entry per CDR3 protein. The table shows approximately 570,000 distinct CDR3 sequences, with 44% occurring only once. Which antigens these TCRs recognize remains unknown. The sequenced sample consisted of blood. All receptors derive from a girl aged 10 to 17 with multiple sclerosis.

The chain joins TRBV20-1 to TRBJ1-2, with unresolved D. This CDR3 has 16 residues. V was pared by 5 bases and J by 0 bases, with 19 bases between. Germline lookup yields CDR1 DFQATT and CDR2 SNEGSKA (reference sequence). As DNA, the CDR3 is TGCAGTGCTGGCCCTCAGGCCTCGTTAGCTAACTATGGCTACACCTTC. Its translation is CSAGPQASLANYGYTF.

This clonotype was picked up a small number of times. Mismatch with germline at one junction end may stem from a read error. The V and J genes are TRBV15 and TRBJ2-7; 7 positions match TRBD1. This CDR3 contains 16 residues. The germline CDR1 and CDR2 sequences are LNHNV and YYDKDF (reference sequence). The CDR3, as DNA: TGTGCCACCAGCAGAGATAACAGGGGACCCTCCTACGAGCAGTACTTT. Translating gives CATSRDNRGPSYEQYF.

This clonotype was counted only a few times. The J gene is TRBJ2-1, the V gene TRBV7-2; 10 bases are shared with TRBD2. CDR1 and CDR2 from the germline V gene are SGHTA and FQGNSA. This CDR3 region has 16 residues. V was clipped by 5 bases and J by 6 bases; unmatched bases: 10. DNA for the CDR3: TGTGCCAGCAGCCAAGGACTAGCGGAGTTATCCAATGAGCAGTTCTTC. Its protein product is CASSQGLAELSNEQFF.

This clonotype was counted a few times. The V and J genes are TRBV6-5 and TRBJ2-7; TRBD2 is a possible D gene (6 bases). V lost 2 bases to trimming and J lost 3 bases, with 14 bases between them. The CDR3 sequence is 15 residues long. CDR1 MNHEY and CDR2 SVGAGI come from the germline V gene. The DNA for the CDR3 is TGTGCCAGCAGTTACGTGGGGGGACGAGTCTACGAGCAGTACTTC. Translation gives CASSYVGGRVYEQYF.

V gene TRBV10-3 combines with J gene TRBJ1-2; D gene uncertain. V lost 4 bases and J lost 7, with 13 bases in between. CDR1 and CDR2 from the germline V gene are ENHRY and SYGVKD. The CDR3 extends over 13 amino acids. The CDR3 spells CAISAGEKTGYTF. Written as DNA, the CDR3 is TGTGCCATCAGTGCGGGCGAAAAAACTGGCTACACCTTC.

The chain couples TRBV27 to TRBJ1-2, with 12 bases lining up with TRBD1. The trim removed 3 bases at V and 2 bases at J, leaving 4 bases unmatched. In germline, CDR1 is MNHEY, CDR2 SMNVEV (reference sequence). This CDR3 has 16 residues. DNA of the CDR3: TGTGCCAGCAGTTTCGGGACAGGGGGCGTAAACTATGGCTACACCTTC. Its protein product is CASSFGTGGVNYGYTF.

Comment on this clonotype: A much larger clonotype is one base distant, so this may be a read error. This rearrangement joins TRBV9 to TRBJ2-7, with 7 nucleotides matching TRBD1. The germline V gene encodes CDR1 SGDLS and CDR2 YYNGEE. The CDR3 length is 15 residues. Here the CDR3 reads CACSPTGASSYEQYF. The CDR3 bases are TGTGCCTGCAGCCCAACAGGGGCCAGCTCCTACGAGCAGTACTTC.

This clonotype was observed a handful of times. V gene TRBV2 combines with J gene TRBJ2-7; 8 bases map to TRBD2. CDR3 size: 15 residues. Germline V gives CDR1 SNHLY, CDR2 FYNNEI. The V and J ends lost 5 bases and 0 bases, in that order; junction bases with no gene match: 6. The CDR3 region has the DNA TGTGCCAGCAGTCGACTAGCGAGGAGCTCCTACGAGCAGTACTTC. Protein product: CASSRLARSSYEQYF.

This clonotype has only a few counts. V gene TRBV20-1 combines with J gene TRBJ2-3; TRBD2 might be the D (7 bases). Between the trimmed V and J ends, which lost 8 bases and 0 bases, there was a span of 18 bases. The CDR3 extends over 15 amino acids. Germline V gives CDR1 DFQATT, CDR2 SNEGSKA (reference sequence). The CDR3 protein is CSYVGGAYSTDTQYF. CDR3 DNA: TGCAGTTATGTAGGGGGGGCCTACAGCACAGATACGCAGTATTTT.

Only one count was recorded for this clonotype. The chain has TRBV2 and TRBJ1-2, with 8 bases matching TRBD1. V shed 8 bases and J 2 bases; nucleotides not matched to a gene: 10. The CDR3 spans 15 residues. The germline V gene encodes CDR1 SNHLY and CDR2 FYNNEI. For the CDR3, the DNA is TGTGCCAGCCAATGGGGGACAGGTCCCAACTATGGCTACACCTTC. Protein product: CASQWGTGPNYGYTF.

The V and J genes are TRBV7-9 and TRBJ1-1, with 8 nucleotides matching TRBD1. The CDR3 extends over 14 amino acids. Losses at the gene ends were 6 bases for V and 1 base for J; bases not matched to a gene: 4. CDR1 is SEHNR and CDR2 is FQNEAQ in the germline V gene (reference sequence). Here the CDR3 DNA reads TGTGCCAGCAGACAAGGACAGGGGAACACTGAAGCTTTCTTT. Protein product: CASRQGQGNTEAFF.

The genes are TRBV6-1 and TRBJ1-6, with D perhaps TRBD1 (5 bases). The V gene lost 1 base and the J gene lost 7 bases, with 8 bases spanning the gap. CDR3 length: 14 residues. Germline V gene lookup returns CDR1 MNHNS and CDR2 SASEGT. The CDR3 here is CASSEGQPNSPLHF. CDR3 nucleotide sequence: TGTGCCAGCAGTGAAGGACAGCCCAATTCACCCCTCCACTTT.

In its sample, this clonotype was seen a few times. This chain uses TRBV12-3 or TRBV12-4 with TRBJ1-5; D unresolved. V was shortened by 5 bases and J by 8 bases, with 19 bases between the two germline ends. CDR3 length equals 15 residues. The chain's CDR3 is CASSPFTPPREPQHF. The DNA for the CDR3 is TGTGCCAGCAGTCCGTTCACACCGCCTAGGGAGCCCCAGCATTTT.

The chain links TRBV12-3 or TRBV12-4 to TRBJ1-6; TRBD1 might be the D (6 bases). Trimming shortened V by 2 bases and J by 7 bases, and 15 bases separated the two germline ends. This CDR3 spans 16 amino acids. CDR3 nucleotides: TGTGCCAGCAGTTTATCGGCAGAAGGACAGAATTCACCCCTCCACTTT. As protein: CASSLSAEGQNSPLHF.

The rearrangement links TRBV7-2 to TRBJ2-5, with a weak D call TRBD1 (6 bases). Germline lookup yields CDR1 SGHTA and CDR2 FQGNSA. V was trimmed by 4 bases and J by 7 bases, leaving 13 bases between them. The CDR3 runs to 13 residues. CDR3 amino acids: CASSSRDIRTQYF. The CDR3 DNA reads TGTGCCAGCAGCTCCCGGGACATCCGGACCCAGTACTTC.

Concerning this clonotype itself: A read error may produce the germline difference seen at one junction end. This sequence joins TRBV12-3 or TRBV12-4 and TRBJ2-4; TRBD2 is a possible D gene (5 bases). The J call may be in error: the DNA end matches TRBJ2-7 better. The CDR3 runs to 12 residues. In DNA, the CDR3 is TGTGCCGGCAGTAGTGAGGGCTACGAGCAGTACTTC. It codes for CAGSSEGYEQYF.

The V gene is TRBV7-9, the J gene TRBJ2-4, with a possible D match to TRBD1 (6 bases). CDR1 is SEHNR and CDR2 is FQNEAQ in the germline V gene (reference sequence). Deletions cut 4 bases from V and 4 bases from J, with 11 bases between. The CDR3 spans 14 residues. CDR3 loop: CASSSARGKNIQYF. In DNA, the CDR3 is TGTGCCAGCAGCTCCGCAAGGGGGAAAAACATTCAGTACTTC.

This clonotype was seen only a few times. The V gene is TRBV6-6, the J gene TRBJ2-7; 14 bases are a match to TRBD2. The germline gives CDR1 MNHNY, CDR2 SVGAGI (reference sequence). The CDR3 covers 15 residues. J was trimmed by 4 bases and V by 6 bases; bases with no gene match: 5. Here the CDR3 DNA reads TGTGCCAGCAGCCTGACTAGCGGGAGGGTTTACGAGCAGTACTTC. Amino acid sequence: CASSLTSGRVYEQYF.

The chain combines TRBV10-3 with TRBJ2-7, with D perhaps TRBD1 (5 bases). The germline CDR1 and CDR2 sequences are ENHRY and SYGVKD. Trimming left V 3 bases short and J 4 bases short, with 10 bases between. This CDR3 is 13 amino acids long. The CDR3 reads CAISDTGQYEQYF. CDR3 coding DNA: TGTGCCATCAGTGATACAGGACAATACGAGCAGTACTTC.

In its sample, this clonotype was seen a few times. The chain joins TRBV5-6 to TRBJ2-1; D might be TRBD1 (6 bases). Between the trimmed V and J ends, which lost 2 bases and 9 bases, there was a span of 12 bases. CDR1 is SGHDT, CDR2 YYEEEE, per germline. The CDR3 spans 13 residues. CDR3 sequence reads: CASSFVEGGEQFF. DNA of the CDR3: TGTGCCAGCAGCTTCGTTGAAGGGGGTGAGCAGTTCTTC.

This clonotype was counted ten times or more. The chain has TRBV12-3 or TRBV12-4 and TRBJ2-7; tentatively, D is TRBD1 (5 bases). The CDR3 spans 12 residues. V was trimmed by 3 bases and J by 7 bases, leaving 10 bases between them. As DNA, the CDR3 is TGTGCCAGCAGTTTTCGCCGACAGGAGCAGTACTTC. It codes for CASSFRRQEQYF.

The chain joins TRBV7-8 to TRBJ2-7, with TRBD1 matching 8 bases. CDR1 SGHVS and CDR2 FQNEAQ come from the germline V gene. This CDR3 contains 14 residues. After removal of 6 bases from V and 0 bases from J, the junction contained 4 bases not matched to a gene. DNA for the CDR3: TGTGCCAGCAGTGGACAGGGTCTCTCCTACGAGCAGTACTTC. This sequence encodes CASSGQGLSYEQYF.

This clonotype was counted between two and nine times. This chain links TRBV6-1 with TRBJ2-5; 7 nucleotides match TRBD1. Germline V CDR1 and CDR2: MNHNS, SASEGT. The CDR3 has 13 amino acids. Unmatched junction bases numbered 5, after V lost 5 bases and J lost 5 bases. The CDR3 protein is CASSTRGWETQYF. The DNA for the CDR3 is TGTGCCAGCAGTACCAGGGGGTGGGAGACCCAGTACTTC.

This clonotype was detected many times. The gene calls are TRBV5-1 and TRBJ2-7; TRBD1 agrees at 9 bases. CDR1 SGHRS and CDR2 YFSETQ come from the germline V gene. The CDR3 runs to 15 residues. V gave up 0 bases and J gave up 4 bases; unmatched junction bases: 5. The CDR3 region is CASSLETGGRYEQYF. CDR3 nucleotides: TGCGCCAGCAGCTTGGAGACAGGGGGTCGTTACGAGCAGTACTTC. The full variable domain, with the rest looked up from reference TRBV5-1 and TRBJ2-7, is KAGVTQTPRYLIKTRGQQVTLSCSPISGHRSVSWYQQTPGQGLQFLFEYFSETQRNKGNFPGRFSGRQFSNSRSEMNVSTLELGDSALYLCASSLETGGRYEQYFGPGTRLTVT.

This clonotype showed up just once. The V and J genes are TRBV2 and TRBJ2-3; TRBD2 might be the D (6 bases). CDR1 and CDR2 from the germline V gene are SNHLY and FYNNEI. V was clipped by 7 bases and J by 1 base, with 15 bases between them. This CDR3 has 15 amino acids. The CDR3: CASTSSGLRTDTQYF. CDR3 in DNA: TGTGCCAGCACCTCTTCAGGACTACGCACAGATACGCAGTATTTT. Full variable domain (outside the CDR3, taken from reference TRBV2 and TRBJ2-3): EPEVTQTPSHQVTQMGQEVILRCVPISNHLYFYWYRQILGQKVEFLVSFYNNEISEKSEIFDDQFSVERPDGSNFTLKIRSTKLEDSAMYFCASTSSGLRTDTQYFGPGTRLTVL.

The rearrangement links TRBV18 to TRBJ2-5; TRBD2 matches at 13 bases. Judging by the DNA end, TRBJ2-7 fits better; the J call may be wrong. CDR3 length equals 16 residues. Germline V gene lookup returns CDR1 KGHSH and CDR2 LQKENI. The CDR3 region has the DNA TGTGCCAGCTCACCGTTACTAGCGGGGGGGCGTGACGAGCAGTACTTC. It translates to CASSPLLAGGRDEQYF.

CDR3 nucleotides: TGTGCCAGCAGCCCCCAACCTAGCGGGAGGGGCTCCTACAATGAGCAGTTCTTC. Its protein is CASSPQPSGRGSYNEQFF. The J gene is TRBJ2-1, the V gene TRBV11-1; 12 positions agree with TRBD2. CDR1 is SGHAT, CDR2 FQDESV, per germline (reference sequence). This CDR3 has 18 residues. After removal of 5 bases from V and 0 bases from J, the junction contained 8 bases not matched to a gene.

A few counts support this clonotype. This CDR3 is CASSPGDRPIYGYTF. The CDR3 nucleotides are TGCGCCAGCTCCCCGGGGGACAGACCCATCTATGGCTACACCTTC. V usage is TRBV5-1 and J usage is TRBJ1-2, with 7 bases lining up with TRBD1. V dropped 7 bases and J dropped 4; count of bases not matched to a gene: 13. Germline values: CDR1 SGHRS, CDR2 YFSETQ. The CDR3 contains 15 residues.

This clonotype was counted between two and nine times. The chain couples TRBV7-9 to TRBJ2-1; unclear D gene. The V end lost 1 base, the J end lost 5 bases, and 9 bases lay between the germline ends. This CDR3 is 14 amino acids long. Germline-derived CDR1 and CDR2 are SEHNR and FQNEAQ (reference sequence). In nucleotides, the CDR3 is TGTGCCAGCAGCTTAGATGGCGCCAACAATGAGCAGTTCTTC. Protein sequence: CASSLDGANNEQFF.

This clonotype occurred a few times. This chain uses TRBV20-1 with TRBJ2-3, with 10 bases identical to TRBD2. The CDR3 runs to 16 residues. The germline CDR1 and CDR2 sequences are DFQATT and SNEGSKA (reference sequence). With 3 bases clipped from V and 0 bases from J, the junction kept 6 bases outside the gene matches. The chain's CDR3 is CSASLLAGESTDTQYF. As DNA, the CDR3 is TGCAGTGCTAGCTTGCTAGCGGGAGAGAGCACAGATACGCAGTATTTT.